This is a list of T cell receptor beta chains from one sample in a study of cytomegalovirus exposure and HLA in healthy donors. The data were produced by immunoSEQ multiplex PCR, yet TCRdb's version contains in-frame clones alone and is incomplete. This sample has 200,000 to 250,000 clones, with roughly 91% found just once. Material for sequencing was PBMCs. The receptors come from a woman between 18 and 29 years old in good health and CMV-seropositive. The CDR3 runs from the conserved cysteine through the conserved F or W. The order of the fields is D gene, V gene, CDR3 length, J gene, CDR3 protein, CDR3 DNA. A D gene is named only where the DNA matches it firmly.

d_gene: TRBD2
v_gene: TRBV4-1
len: 17
j_gene: TRBJ2-7
CDR3aa: CASSQHYPSGGTYEQYF
CDR3nt: TGCGCCAGCAGCCAGCACTACCCTAGCGGGGGAACCTACGAGCAGTACTTC

d_gene: -
v_gene: TRBV7-9
len: 14
j_gene: TRBJ1-5
CDR3aa: CASSATSSGQPQHF
CDR3nt: TGTGCCAGCAGCGCTACATCGTCAGGTCAGCCCCAGCATTTT

d_gene: TRBD2
v_gene: TRBV10-3
len: 14
j_gene: TRBJ2-7
CDR3aa: CAIKTSGESYEQYF
CDR3nt: TGTGCCATCAAGACTAGCGGGGAGTCCTACGAGCAGTACTTC

d_gene: -
v_gene: TRBV28
len: 14
j_gene: TRBJ2-5
CDR3aa: CASSGRVYGETQYF
CDR3nt: TGTGCCAGCAGTGGGCGGGTATACGGAGAGACCCAGTACTTC

d_gene: TRBD1
v_gene: TRBV4-1
len: 16
j_gene: TRBJ2-3
CDR3aa: CASSQPRDRDTDTQYF
CDR3nt: TGCGCCAGCAGCCAGCCCCGGGACAGGGACACAGATACGCAGTATTTT

d_gene: -
v_gene: TRBV4-1
len: 16
j_gene: TRBJ2-7
CDR3aa: CASSQDAEEGSYEQYF
CDR3nt: TGCGCCAGCAGCCAAGATGCTGAGGAGGGGTCCTACGAGCAGTACTTC

d_gene: TRBD2
v_gene: TRBV7-6
len: 15
j_gene: TRBJ2-2
CDR3aa: CASSSTSGRIGELFF
CDR3nt: TGTGCCAGCAGTTCGACTAGCGGGAGAATCGGGGAGCTGTTTTTT

d_gene: TRBD2
v_gene: TRBV7-2
len: 16
j_gene: TRBJ2-5
CDR3aa: CASSLVSAGGLGSQYF
CDR3nt: TGTGCCAGCAGCTTAGTGTCAGCGGGAGGCCTGGGGTCCCAGTACTTC

d_gene: -
v_gene: TRBV7-9
len: 16
j_gene: TRBJ2-3
CDR3aa: CASSLSEGTDTDTQYF
CDR3nt: TGTGCCAGCAGCTTATCGGAGGGGACAGACACAGATACGCAGTATTTT

d_gene: -
v_gene: TRBV4-1
len: 17
j_gene: TRBJ2-1
CDR3aa: CASSLTPGRASYNEQFF
CDR3nt: TGCGCCAGCAGCTTAACTCCCGGGCGGGCCTCCTACAATGAGCAGTTCTTC

d_gene: TRBD1
v_gene: TRBV28
len: 14
j_gene: TRBJ1-1
CDR3aa: CASSTRTGEDEAFF
CDR3nt: TGTGCCAGCAGTACCCGGACAGGGGAGGATGAAGCTTTCTTT

d_gene: TRBD1
v_gene: TRBV19
len: 14
j_gene: TRBJ1-1
CDR3aa: CASSFDRVGTEAFF
CDR3nt: TGTGCCAGTAGTTTTGACAGGGTTGGCACTGAAGCTTTCTTT

d_gene: -
v_gene: TRBV6-5
len: 12
j_gene: TRBJ2-1
CDR3aa: CASSTTGNEQFF
CDR3nt: TGTGCCAGCAGTACTACAGGGAATGAGCAGTTCTTC